Included here is one T cell receptor (beta chain) sequence, with context. The entry originates in a study of technical replicates of blood from four donors. Using immunoSEQ multiplex PCR, the repertoire was profiled, and TCRdb retains in-frame clones only, with some absent. The data show 62,000 or so clones, around nine tenths seen once. Germline V lookup: CDR1 SGHTA, CDR2 FQGTGA. V was shortened by 1 base and J by 9 bases, with 13 bases between the two germline ends. This CDR3 contains 14 residues. Sequencing input: PBMCs. This TCR came from a human donor in good health. Some clones in this sample may be carry-over from other donors' samples. The chain links TRBV7-3 to TRBJ2-1; no firm D call. In nucleotides, the CDR3 is TGTGCCAGCAGCTTAAGGGCAGGCCCCGGTGAGCAGTTCTTC. Translation gives CASSLRAGPGEQFF.